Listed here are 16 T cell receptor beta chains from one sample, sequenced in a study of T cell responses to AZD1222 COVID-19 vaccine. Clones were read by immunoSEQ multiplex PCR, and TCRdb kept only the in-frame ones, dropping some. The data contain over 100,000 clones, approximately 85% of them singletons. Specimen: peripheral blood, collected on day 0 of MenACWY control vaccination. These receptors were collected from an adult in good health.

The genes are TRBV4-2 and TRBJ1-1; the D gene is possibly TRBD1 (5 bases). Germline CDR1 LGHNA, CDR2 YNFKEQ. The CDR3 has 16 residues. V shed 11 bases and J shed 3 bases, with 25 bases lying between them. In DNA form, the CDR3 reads TGTGCCTCCTCCCGGGAGGGGATTTCGTTGGACACTGAAGCTTTCTTT. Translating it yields CASSREGISLDTEAFF.

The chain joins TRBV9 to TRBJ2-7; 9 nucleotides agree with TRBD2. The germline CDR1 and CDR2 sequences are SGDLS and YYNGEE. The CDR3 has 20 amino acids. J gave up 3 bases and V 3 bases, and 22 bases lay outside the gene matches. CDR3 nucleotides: TGTGCCAGCAGCGGTACCGTGGCCGAGACTAGCGGAACCCCGTACTACGAGCAGTACTTC. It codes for CASSGTVAETSGTPYYEQYF.

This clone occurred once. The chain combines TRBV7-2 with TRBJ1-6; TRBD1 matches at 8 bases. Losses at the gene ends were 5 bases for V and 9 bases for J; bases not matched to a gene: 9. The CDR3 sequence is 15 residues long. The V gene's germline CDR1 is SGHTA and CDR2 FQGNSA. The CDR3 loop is CASSPPGGVGSPLHF. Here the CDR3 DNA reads TGTGCCAGCAGCCCCCCAGGGGGCGTAGGTTCACCCCTCCACTTT.

The CDR3 here is CASSFSSSLEQYF. The CDR3 DNA is TGTGCCAGCAGTTTTTCGTCGTCCCTCGAGCAGTACTTC. The chain combines TRBV27 with TRBJ2-7, with D uncertain. Germline CDR1 MNHEY, CDR2 SMNVEV (reference sequence). This CDR3 is 13 amino acids long. V shed 3 bases and J shed 6 bases, with 12 bases lying between them.

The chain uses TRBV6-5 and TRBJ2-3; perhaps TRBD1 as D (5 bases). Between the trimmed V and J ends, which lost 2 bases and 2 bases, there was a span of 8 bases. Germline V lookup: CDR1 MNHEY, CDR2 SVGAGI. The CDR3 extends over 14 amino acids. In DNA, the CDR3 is TGTGCCAGCAGTTACGCAGGGTTCACAGATACGCAGTATTTT. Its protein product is CASSYAGFTDTQYF.

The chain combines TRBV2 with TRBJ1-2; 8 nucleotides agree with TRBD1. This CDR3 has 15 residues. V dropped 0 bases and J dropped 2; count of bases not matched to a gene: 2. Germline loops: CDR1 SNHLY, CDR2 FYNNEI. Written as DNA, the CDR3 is TGTGCCAGCAGTGAAGCGGCAGGGGGCAACTATGGCTACACCTTC. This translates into CASSEAAGGNYGYTF. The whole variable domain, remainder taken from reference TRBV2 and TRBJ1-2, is EPEVTQTPSHQVTQMGQEVILRCVPISNHLYFYWYRQILGQKVEFLVSFYNNEISEKSEIFDDQFSVERPDGSNFTLKIRSTKLEDSAMYFCASSEAAGGNYGYTFGSGTRLTVV.

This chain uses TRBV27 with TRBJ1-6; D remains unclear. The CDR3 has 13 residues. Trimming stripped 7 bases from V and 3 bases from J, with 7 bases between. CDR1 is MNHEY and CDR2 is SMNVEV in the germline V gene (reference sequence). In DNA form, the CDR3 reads TGTGCCAGCAAAGTGGGCTATAATTCACCCCTCCACTTT. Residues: CASKVGYNSPLHF.

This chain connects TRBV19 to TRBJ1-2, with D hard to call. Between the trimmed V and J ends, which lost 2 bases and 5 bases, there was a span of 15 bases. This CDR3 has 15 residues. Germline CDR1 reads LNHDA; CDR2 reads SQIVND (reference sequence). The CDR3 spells CASSIIFGEEYGYTF. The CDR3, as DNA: TGTGCCAGTAGTATAATCTTCGGGGAAGAGTATGGCTACACCTTC.

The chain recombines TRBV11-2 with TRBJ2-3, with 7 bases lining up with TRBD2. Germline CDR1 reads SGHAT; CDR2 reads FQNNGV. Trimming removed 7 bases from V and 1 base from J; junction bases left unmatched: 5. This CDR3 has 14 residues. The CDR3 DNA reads TGTGCCAGCACATTGGGGGGGGGCACAGATACGCAGTATTTT. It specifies CASTLGGGTDTQYF.

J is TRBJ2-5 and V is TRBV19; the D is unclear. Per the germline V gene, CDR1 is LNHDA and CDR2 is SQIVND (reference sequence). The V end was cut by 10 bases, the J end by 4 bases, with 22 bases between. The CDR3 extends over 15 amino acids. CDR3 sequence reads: CATSFSGMRGETQYF. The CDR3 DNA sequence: TGTGCCACCTCCTTCTCGGGTATGCGTGGAGAGACCCAGTACTTC.

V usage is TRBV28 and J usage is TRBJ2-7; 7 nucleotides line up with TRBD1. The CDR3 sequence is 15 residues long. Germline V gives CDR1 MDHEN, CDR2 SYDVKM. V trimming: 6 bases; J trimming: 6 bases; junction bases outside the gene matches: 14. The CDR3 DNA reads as TGTGCCAGCAGCCCAACAGGGGCAGGGTTGAGCGAGCAGTACTTC. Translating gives CASSPTGAGLSEQYF.

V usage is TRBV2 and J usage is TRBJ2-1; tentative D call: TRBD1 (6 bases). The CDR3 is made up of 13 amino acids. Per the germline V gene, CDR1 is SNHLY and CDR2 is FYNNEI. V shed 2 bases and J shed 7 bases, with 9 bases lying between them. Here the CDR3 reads CASSERGGNEQFF. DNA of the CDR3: TGTGCCAGCAGTGAACGAGGGGGAAATGAGCAGTTCTTC.

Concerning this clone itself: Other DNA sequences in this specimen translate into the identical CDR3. For the CDR3, the DNA is TGTGCCAGCAGTTTAGAGGGCTATGGCTACACCTTC. Its protein product is CASSLEGYGYTF. The chain carries TRBV12-3 or TRBV12-4 and TRBJ1-2, with D hard to call. The CDR3 consists of 12 residues. V was trimmed by 1 base and J by 4 bases, leaving 4 bases between them.

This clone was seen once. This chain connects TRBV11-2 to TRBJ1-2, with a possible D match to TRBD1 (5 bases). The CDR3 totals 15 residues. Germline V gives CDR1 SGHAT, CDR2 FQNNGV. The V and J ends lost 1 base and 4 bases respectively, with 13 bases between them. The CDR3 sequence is CASSLAAGSPYGYTF. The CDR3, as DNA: TGTGCCAGCAGCTTAGCAGCAGGGTCACCCTATGGCTACACCTTC.

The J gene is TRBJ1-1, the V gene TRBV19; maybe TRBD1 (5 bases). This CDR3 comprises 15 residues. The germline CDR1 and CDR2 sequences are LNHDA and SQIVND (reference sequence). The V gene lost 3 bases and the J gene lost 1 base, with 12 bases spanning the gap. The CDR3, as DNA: TGTGCCAGTAGTATTCGCCGGCAGGGGAACACTGAAGCTTTCTTT. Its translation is CASSIRRQGNTEAFF.

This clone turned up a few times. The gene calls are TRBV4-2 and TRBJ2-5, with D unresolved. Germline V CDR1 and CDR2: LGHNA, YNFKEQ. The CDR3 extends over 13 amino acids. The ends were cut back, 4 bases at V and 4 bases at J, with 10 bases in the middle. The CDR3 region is CASSPRLRETQYF. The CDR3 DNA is TGTGCCAGCAGCCCTCGACTGAGAGAGACCCAGTACTTC.